Included here is one T cell receptor (beta chain) sequence, with context. The data were obtained in a study of blood T cell repertoires in COVID-19. About the study: The samples span acute and convalescent COVID-19 from the United States, Italy and Spain. PBMCs, B-cell-depleted T cells, or T cells provided the cDNA or gDNA that made up the material.

CDR1 is MDHEN, CDR2 SYDVKM, per germline. The CDR3 is 15 residues long. V trimming: 7 bases; J trimming: 5 bases; junction bases outside the gene matches: 12. Repertoires were generated with immunoSEQ multiplex PCR, while TCRdb's copy carries only in-frame clones and drops some. Altogether hundreds of thousands of clones are present, approximately 89% being singletons, with the ten largest covering approximately 12%. The sequence came from a woman aged 55-69 years with acute or convalescent COVID-19. The sample comprised peripheral blood. This chain uses TRBV28 with TRBJ2-7; 9 bases are shared with TRBD1. The CDR3 nucleotides read TGTGCCAGCAAACCTACGACAGGGGGGAAGAACGAGCAGTACTTC. It is translated as CASKPTTGGKNEQYF.